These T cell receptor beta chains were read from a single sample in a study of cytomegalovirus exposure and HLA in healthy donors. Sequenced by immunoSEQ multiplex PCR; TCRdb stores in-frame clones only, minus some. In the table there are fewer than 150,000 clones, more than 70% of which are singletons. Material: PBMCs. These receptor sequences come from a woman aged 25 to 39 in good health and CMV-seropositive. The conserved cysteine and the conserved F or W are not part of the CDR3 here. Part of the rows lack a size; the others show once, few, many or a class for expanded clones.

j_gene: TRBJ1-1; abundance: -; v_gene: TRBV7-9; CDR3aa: ASSSPPDRINTEAF
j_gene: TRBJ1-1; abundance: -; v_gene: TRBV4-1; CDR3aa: ASSPGGGLGEAF
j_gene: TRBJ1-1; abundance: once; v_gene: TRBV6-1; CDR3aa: ASRESYNTEAF
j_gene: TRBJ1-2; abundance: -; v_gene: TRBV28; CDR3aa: ASSLTGGGGYT
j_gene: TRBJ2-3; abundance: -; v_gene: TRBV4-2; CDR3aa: ASSPTSFLGQGADTQY
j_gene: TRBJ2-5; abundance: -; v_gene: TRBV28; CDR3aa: ASSYYSGLAGETQY
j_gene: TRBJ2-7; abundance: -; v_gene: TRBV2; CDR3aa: ASSEAGSGVDEQY
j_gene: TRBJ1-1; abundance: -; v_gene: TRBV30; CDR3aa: AWSRWGGRTEAF
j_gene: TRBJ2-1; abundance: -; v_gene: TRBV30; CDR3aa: AWKGGAGWGSPSVEQF
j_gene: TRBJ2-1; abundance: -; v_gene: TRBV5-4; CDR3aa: ASSLEGGTVSF
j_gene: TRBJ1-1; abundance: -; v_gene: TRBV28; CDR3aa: ASSPTVNTEAF
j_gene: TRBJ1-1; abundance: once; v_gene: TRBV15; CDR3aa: ATSRGGVGPETEAF
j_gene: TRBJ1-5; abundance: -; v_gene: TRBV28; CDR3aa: ASSSIQEPQH
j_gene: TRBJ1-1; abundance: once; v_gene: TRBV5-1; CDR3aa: ASSLVGDTEAF
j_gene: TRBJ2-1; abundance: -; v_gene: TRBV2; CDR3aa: ASSERRSSYNEQF
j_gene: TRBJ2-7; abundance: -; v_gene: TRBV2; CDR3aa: ASSVSEQY
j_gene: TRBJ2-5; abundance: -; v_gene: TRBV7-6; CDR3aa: ASSPEPGGGETQY
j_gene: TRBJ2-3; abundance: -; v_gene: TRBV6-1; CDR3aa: ASRPSGGAIDTQY
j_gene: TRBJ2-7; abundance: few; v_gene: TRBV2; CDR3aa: ASSTPRDNSYEQY
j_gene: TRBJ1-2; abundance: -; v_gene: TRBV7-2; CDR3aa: ASSFGTGGGYT
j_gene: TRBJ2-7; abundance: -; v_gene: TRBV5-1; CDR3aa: ASNPGGLFYEQY
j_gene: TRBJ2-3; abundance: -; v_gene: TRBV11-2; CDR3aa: ASSRRLGGRNEADTQY
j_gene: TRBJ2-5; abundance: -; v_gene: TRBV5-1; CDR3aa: ASSLTLGGVRETQY
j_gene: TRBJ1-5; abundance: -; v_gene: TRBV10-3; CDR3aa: AISPRGGSEQPQH
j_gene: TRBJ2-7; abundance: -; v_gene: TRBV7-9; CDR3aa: SSSLWGEGKYEQY
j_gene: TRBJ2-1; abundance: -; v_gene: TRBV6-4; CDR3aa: ASSEFLAGEQF
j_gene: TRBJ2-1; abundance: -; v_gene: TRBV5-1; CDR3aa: ASSLGIETGNEQF
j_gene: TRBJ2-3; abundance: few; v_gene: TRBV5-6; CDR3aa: ASSLPLYGGATDTQY
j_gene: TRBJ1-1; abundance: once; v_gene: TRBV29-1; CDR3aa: SVVSLGTEAF
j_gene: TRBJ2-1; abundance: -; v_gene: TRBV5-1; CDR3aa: ASSWPREHHNEQF
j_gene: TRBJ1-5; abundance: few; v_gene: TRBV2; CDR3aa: ASSEEGIQPQH
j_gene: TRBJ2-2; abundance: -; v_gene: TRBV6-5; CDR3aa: ASIAGGGAGELF
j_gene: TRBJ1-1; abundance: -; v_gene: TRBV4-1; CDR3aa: ASSQVGVWTEAF
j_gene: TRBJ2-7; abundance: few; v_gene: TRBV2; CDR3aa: ASSSRGVAGPDEQY
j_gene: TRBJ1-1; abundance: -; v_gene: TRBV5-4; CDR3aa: ASSPARGGEVTEAF
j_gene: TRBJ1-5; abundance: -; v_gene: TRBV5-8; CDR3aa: ASSRGAYTGQPQH
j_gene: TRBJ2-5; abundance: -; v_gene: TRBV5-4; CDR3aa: ASSSAASGQENQY
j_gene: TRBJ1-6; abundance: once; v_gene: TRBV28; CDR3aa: ASQGSRSYNSPLH
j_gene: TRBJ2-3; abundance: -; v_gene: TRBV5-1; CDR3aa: ASSLDDAGGRGTQY